The 27 T cell receptor beta chains reported below all come from one sample, sequenced in a study of CD8+ T cells in alopecia areata. As to treatment: oral pan-JAK inhibitor, 5-10 mg twice daily. Once RNA had been extracted, it was reverse transcribed into cDNA to act as the sequencing template. Sequenced by immunoSEQ multiplex PCR; TCRdb stores in-frame clones only, minus some. The table lists 110,000 or so clones, 45% to 65% of them singletons. Sequencing used CD4+ T cells sorted from blood, obtained at week 24, from a patient treated with tofacitinib. The receptors derive from a human donor with alopecia areata.

The chain is built from TRBV30 and TRBJ2-7; 7 positions match TRBD2. Trimming took 0 bases from V and 1 from J; bases not matched to a gene: 9. Germline assignment: CDR1 GTSNPN and CDR2 SVGIG (reference sequence). The CDR3 has 16 amino acids. The CDR3 reads CAWSVGSRGLSYEQYF. DNA of the CDR3: TGTGCCTGGAGTGTAGGCTCGCGGGGGTTATCCTACGAGCAGTACTTC.

The chain uses TRBV6-1 and TRBJ2-1; TRBD2 matches at 8 bases. CDR3 length: 14 residues. Germline loops: CDR1 MNHNS, CDR2 SASEGT. The ends lost 6 bases at V and 8 bases at J; junction bases unmatched: 9. This CDR3 is CASRLSGVLDEQFF. CDR3 bases: TGTGCCAGCAGACTTAGCGGGGTTTTGGATGAGCAGTTCTTC.

The V call is TRBV18, the J call TRBJ2-3; 7 nucleotides align to TRBD1. CDR1 KGHSH and CDR2 LQKENI come from the germline V gene. The CDR3 is 15 residues long. Unmatched junction bases numbered 6, after V lost 1 base and J lost 5 bases. The CDR3 sequence: CASSPRGTVRDTQYF. Here the CDR3 DNA reads TGTGCCAGCTCACCACGGGGGACAGTCAGAGATACGCAGTATTTT.

This clone showed up just a few times. CDR3: CASSRGASVDSYEQYF. CDR3 in DNA: TGTGCCAGCAGCCGGGGGGCTAGCGTGGACTCCTACGAGCAGTACTTC. This chain joins TRBV21-1 and TRBJ2-7; no DNA check was done on the table's D call, TRBD2. TRBV21-1 is annotated as a pseudogene. This CDR3 region has 16 residues.

This rearrangement joins TRBV28 to TRBJ2-6; no clear D. Germline V gene lookup returns CDR1 MDHEN and CDR2 SYDVKM. This CDR3 has 13 residues. Trimming removed 6 bases from V and 0 bases from J, with 3 bases in between. DNA for the CDR3: TGTGCCAGCAGCAGCTCTGGGGCCAACGTCCTGACTTTC. Protein: CASSSSGANVLTF.

This clone occurred a few times. V usage is TRBV27 and J usage is TRBJ2-7; weak D call: TRBD1 (6 bases). Germline CDR1 and CDR2: MNHEY and SMNVEV (reference sequence). This CDR3 has 13 amino acids. The V end was cut by 3 bases, the J end by 5 bases, with 11 bases between. The CDR3 region is CASSFMGAHEQYF. CDR3 bases: TGTGCCAGCAGTTTTATGGGGGCCCACGAGCAGTACTTC.

This clone was seen once. The chain has TRBV29-1 and TRBJ2-7, with 11 bases fitting TRBD1. The CDR3 is made up of 14 amino acids. Per germline, CDR1 SQVTM and CDR2 ANQGSEA. V trimming: 6 bases; J trimming: 2 bases; junction bases outside the gene matches: 6. CDR3 loop: CSVRKGQGAYEQYF. CDR3 DNA: TGCAGCGTCCGCAAGGGACAGGGGGCCTACGAGCAGTACTTC.

CDR3: CASSQEPGTGSGGYTF. The CDR3 DNA reads as TGCGCCAGCAGCCAAGAACCCGGGACAGGGTCTGGTGGCTACACCTTC. The gene calls are TRBV4-3 and TRBJ1-2, with TRBD1 matching 9 bases. This CDR3 is 16 amino acids long. CDR1 is LGHNA and CDR2 is YSLEER in the germline V gene. Trimming at V came to 0 bases and at J to 7 bases, leaving 9 bases not matched to a gene.

This chain connects TRBV19 to TRBJ2-5; D possibly matches TRBD1 or TRBD2 (5 bases each). Trimming removed 5 bases at V and 1 base at J, with 8 bases between. Germline V gene lookup returns CDR1 LNHDA and CDR2 SQIVND (reference sequence). The CDR3 is 13 amino acids. The CDR3 DNA sequence: TGTGCCAGTAGTGTCGGGACCCAAGAGACCCAGTACTTC. As protein: CASSVGTQETQYF.

This clone was seen a few times. An end of the junction differs from the germline gene, which may be a read error. J is TRBJ1-4 and V is TRBV7-7; D remains ambiguous. Germline V gene data show CDR1 as SSHAT and CDR2 as FNYEAQ (reference sequence). The CDR3 runs 15 residues. The CDR3 sequence is CASSPGKSTNEKLFF. CDR3 DNA: TGTGCTAGCAGTCCGGGAAAATCAACTAATGAAAAACTGTTTTTT.

This chain connects TRBV18 to TRBJ2-7; TRBD1 matches at 10 bases. The CDR3 extends over 14 amino acids. Germline CDR1 KGHSH, CDR2 LQKENI. V lost 2 bases to trimming and J lost 2 bases; unmatched junction nucleotides: 0. This CDR3 is CASSPGTGAYEQYF. DNA of the CDR3: TGTGCCAGCTCACCAGGGACAGGGGCCTACGAGCAGTACTTC.

This rearrangement joins TRBV29-1 to TRBJ2-1; D call uncertain. The CDR3 length is 11 residues. Germline lookup yields CDR1 SQVTM and CDR2 ANQGSEA. V was clipped by 3 bases and J by 9 bases, with 9 bases between them. CDR3 in DNA: TGCAGCGTTGAGCGTGGTCCTGAGCAGTTCTTC. It encodes CSVERGPEQFF.

This chain uses TRBV30 with TRBJ2-6; D ambiguous. CDR1 and CDR2 (germline): GTSNPN, SVGIG (reference sequence). This CDR3 has 16 residues. V lost 0 bases and J 0 bases, leaving 9 bases between the germline ends. In DNA, the CDR3 is TGTGCCTGGAGTGTTTGGGGTTACTCTGGGGCCAACGTCCTGACTTTC. Translating it yields CAWSVWGYSGANVLTF.

This rearrangement joins TRBV6-5 to TRBJ2-3; a weak D match, TRBD1 (6 bases). This CDR3 spans 14 amino acids. Germline V gives CDR1 MNHEY, CDR2 SVGAGI. The V and J ends lost 6 bases and 4 bases respectively, with 14 bases between them. Written as DNA, the CDR3 is TGTGCCAGCAGCTACAGGGTTTTCGCAGATACGCAGTATTTT. It yields the protein CASSYRVFADTQYF.

The chain couples TRBV2 to TRBJ2-1; no clear D. The CDR3 is made up of 11 amino acids. CDR1 is SNHLY, CDR2 FYNNEI, per germline. V was pared by 4 bases and J by 7 bases, with 5 bases between. CDR3 bases: TGTGCCAGCAGTGGCGGTAATGAGCAGTTCTTC. This translates into CASSGGNEQFF.

This rearrangement joins TRBV27 to TRBJ2-1; a possible D gene is TRBD2 (7 bases). This CDR3 has 17 amino acids. Trimming took 5 bases from V and 3 from J, leaving 20 bases between them. CDR1 is MNHEY, CDR2 SMNVEV, per germline (reference sequence). For the CDR3, the DNA is TGTGCCAGCAGTCACGGGTTTCGGGGGGCCTACTACAATGAGCAGTTCTTC. The encoded protein is CASSHGFRGAYYNEQFF.

This clone was observed a handful of times. CDR3 sequence: CASSQGTGGNQPQHF. Here the CDR3 DNA reads TGTGCCAGCAGCCAAGGGACAGGGGGCAATCAGCCCCAGCATTTT. The J gene is TRBJ1-5, the V gene TRBV4-2; 9 bases match TRBD1. The CDR3 extends over 15 amino acids. Germline loops: CDR1 LGHNA, CDR2 YNFKEQ. V shed 1 base and J 2 bases; nucleotides not matched to a gene: 0.

This clone was picked up a small number of times. The CDR3 protein is CSAGQGAEKEYF. CDR3 sequence (DNA): TGCAGCGCAGGACAGGGTGCGGAGAAAGAGTATTTT. The chain employs TRBV29-1 and TRBJ2-3; 8 nucleotides align to TRBD1. After removal of 7 bases from V and 13 bases from J, the junction contained 13 bases not matched to a gene. This CDR3 comprises 12 residues. Germline CDR1 and CDR2: SQVTM and ANQGSEA.

The chain couples TRBV19 to TRBJ1-2, with no clear D. The CDR3 length is 15 residues. Germline-derived CDR1 and CDR2 are LNHDA and SQIVND (reference sequence). Trimming took 7 bases from V and 4 from J, leaving 19 bases between them. The CDR3 DNA reads as TGTGCCAGTATCCCCCAAGATCGGAAGGGCTATGGCTACACCTTC. Its protein product is CASIPQDRKGYGYTF. Full variable domain (outside the CDR3, taken from reference TRBV19 and TRBJ1-2): DGGITQSPKYLFRKEGQNVTLSCEQNLNHDAMYWYRQDPGQGLRLIYYSQIVNDFQKGDIAEGYSVSREKKESFPLTVTSAQKNPTAFYLCASIPQDRKGYGYTFGSGTRLTVV.

The CDR3 nucleotides read TGTGCCAGCAGCGTAGCTTCAGGGGGCTATGGCTACACCTTC. Its translation: CASSVASGGYGYTF. The chain employs TRBV9 and TRBJ1-2, with 7 bases that match TRBD1. This CDR3 is built from 14 residues. The germline gives CDR1 SGDLS, CDR2 YYNGEE. V trimming: 0 bases; J trimming: 4 bases; junction bases outside the gene matches: 3.

This clone was counted a few times. This chain uses TRBV27 with TRBJ2-3; the D gene is possibly TRBD1 (6 bases). CDR3 length equals 14 residues. Germline-derived CDR1 and CDR2 are MNHEY and SMNVEV (reference sequence). V dropped 6 bases and J dropped 5 bases, with 15 bases sitting between them. The CDR3 spells CASRLQGWGDTQYF. CDR3 bases: TGTGCCAGCAGATTACAGGGATGGGGAGATACGCAGTATTTT.

V and J are TRBV2 and TRBJ1-6; 11 bases are shared with TRBD1. V gave up 4 bases and J gave up 10 bases; unmatched junction bases: 6. Germline lookup yields CDR1 SNHLY and CDR2 FYNNEI. The CDR3 is made up of 15 amino acids. DNA of the CDR3: TGTGCCAGCAGTGGGACAGGGGGCGCAGGATCACCCCTCCACTTT. Translation gives CASSGTGGAGSPLHF.

V is TRBV5-1 and J is TRBJ2-5; the D gene could be TRBD1 or TRBD2 (5 bases each). The CDR3 has 16 residues. Trimming took 0 bases from V and 5 from J, leaving 17 bases between them. Germline V lookup: CDR1 SGHRS, CDR2 YFSETQ. The CDR3 spells CASSLGRKGDGETQYF. The CDR3 region has the DNA TGCGCCAGCAGCTTGGGTCGGAAAGGGGACGGTGAGACCCAGTACTTC. The whole variable domain, filled in from reference TRBV5-1 and TRBJ2-5, reads KAGVTQTPRYLIKTRGQQVTLSCSPISGHRSVSWYQQTPGQGLQFLFEYFSETQRNKGNFPGRFSGRQFSNSRSEMNVSTLELGDSALYLCASSLGRKGDGETQYFGPGTRLLVL.

This chain uses TRBV5-5 with TRBJ2-5; no firm D call. Deletions cut 0 bases from V and 2 bases from J, with 11 bases between. CDR3 size: 15 residues. Germline loops: CDR1 SGHKS, CDR2 YYEKEE (reference sequence). The CDR3 sequence is CASSLESRGQETQYF. CDR3 coding DNA: TGTGCCAGCAGCTTGGAGTCTAGAGGACAAGAGACCCAGTACTTC. Together with reference TRBV5-5 and TRBJ2-5, the CDR3 gives the full variable domain: DAGVTQSPTHLIKTRGQQVTLRCSPISGHKSVSWYQQVLGQGPQFIFQYYEKEERGRGNFPDRFSARQFPNYSSELNVNALLLGDSALYLCASSLESRGQETQYFGPGTRLLVL.

V is TRBV6-6 and J is TRBJ2-3; TRBD1 might be the D (6 bases). The germline V gene has CDR1 MNHNY and CDR2 SVGAGI (reference sequence). The CDR3 is made up of 14 amino acids. V lost 2 bases and J 2 bases, leaving 8 bases between the germline ends. The CDR3 is CASSYGGFTDTQYF. The CDR3, as DNA: TGTGCCAGCAGTTACGGGGGCTTCACAGATACGCAGTATTTT.

This clone occurred many times. The rearrangement links TRBV7-9 to TRBJ2-3; 13 bases fit TRBD2. The germline gives CDR1 SEHNR, CDR2 FQNEAQ (reference sequence). The V segment lost 6 bases and the J segment 7 bases; nucleotides outside the gene matches: 7. CDR3 length: 15 amino acids. CDR3 protein: CASRSTSGGANTQYF. In DNA, the CDR3 is TGTGCCAGCAGATCCACTAGCGGGGGGGCCAATACGCAGTATTTT.

The chain recombines TRBV4-1 with TRBJ2-1, with a possible D match to TRBD1 (5 bases). V was cut by 2 bases and J by 1 base, with 18 bases left in between. The CDR3 is 18 amino acids. CDR1 and CDR2 from the germline V gene are MGHRA and YSYEKL. The CDR3 DNA is TGCGCCAGCAGCCAACCGGCCCGGACACCGAGATCCTACAATGAGCAGTTCTTC. Protein product: CASSQPARTPRSYNEQFF.